The clone carrying this T cell receptor (beta chain) was counted only a few times. The antigen is undetermined. Combining a sample-barcoded 5' primer with a J-beta primer mix, a second PCR ran for roughly 6 to 12 cycles. TCRdb used MiXCR to reprocess the 5' RACE reads, holding one entry per CDR3 protein. The data contain 630,000 or so distinct CDR3 sequences, approximately 30% of them singletons. This entry is derived from a study of blood T cells in healthy people across ages. Study results and caveats: Long-lived donors exceeded aged donors in naive CD4+ cells and diversity. Diversity of TCR beta correlated strongly with naive T cell percentage.

The CDR3 is 15 residues long. CDR1 is MNHEY, CDR2 SVGAGI, per germline. V trimming: 7 bases; J trimming: 10 bases; junction bases outside the gene matches: 12. The V and J genes are TRBV6-5 and TRBJ1-6; TRBD1 matches 8 bases. The clonotype was recovered from an elderly woman in good health. Material: blood. CDR3 sequence reads: CASTSDRAGRSPLHF. In DNA, the CDR3 is TGTGCCAGCACCTCGGACAGGGCGGGCAGGTCACCCCTCCACTTT.